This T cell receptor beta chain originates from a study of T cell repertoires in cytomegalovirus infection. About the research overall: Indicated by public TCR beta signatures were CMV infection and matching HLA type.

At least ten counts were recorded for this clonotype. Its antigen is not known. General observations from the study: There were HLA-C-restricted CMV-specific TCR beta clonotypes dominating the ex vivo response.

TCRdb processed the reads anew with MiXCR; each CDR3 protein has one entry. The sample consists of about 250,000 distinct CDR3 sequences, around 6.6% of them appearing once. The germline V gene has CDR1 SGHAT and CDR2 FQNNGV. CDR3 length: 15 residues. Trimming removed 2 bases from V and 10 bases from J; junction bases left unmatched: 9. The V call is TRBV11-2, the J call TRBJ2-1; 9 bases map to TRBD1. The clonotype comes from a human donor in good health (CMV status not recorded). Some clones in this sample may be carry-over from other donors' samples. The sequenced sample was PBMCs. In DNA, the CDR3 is TGTGCCAGCAGCTTAATAGGCCAGGGGACAGGGGAGCAGTTCTTC. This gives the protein CASSLIGQGTGEQFF.